The next 12 T cell receptor beta chains were all read from a single sample in a study of blood T cell repertoires in COVID-19 (dated by TCRdb to 2018 to 2021). Library construction relied on the immunoSEQ multiplex PCR assay. The clones in this table, taken by TCRdb from immuneACCESS, are in-frame only. Not every clone is retained; where verified, under half of the shortfall comes from an unresolved V gene, and the cause of the rest is unknown. Counted in this sample were fewer than 120,000 clones; 70% to 90% of them appeared once. The ten largest clones add up to approximately 3.4% of the sample. The sample consisted of peripheral blood. These receptors were obtained from a woman in her forties or fifties with acute or convalescent COVID-19.

The chain recombines TRBV3-1 (or the pseudogene TRBV3-2) with TRBJ2-1; 12 bases align to TRBD2. The V segment lost 6 bases and the J segment 6 bases; nucleotides outside the gene matches: 9. CDR3 size: 16 residues. The V gene's germline CDR1 is LGHDT and CDR2 YNNKEL (reference sequence). CDR3 loop: CASRLTSGSGANEQFF. CDR3 nucleotides: TGTGCCAGCAGACTGACTAGCGGGAGTGGCGCCAATGAGCAGTTCTTC.

The chain's CDR3 is CASSLGGFGTGSYEQYF. The CDR3 DNA follows: TGTGCCAGCAGCTTAGGGGGGTTTGGGACAGGGTCCTACGAGCAGTACTTC. V is TRBV7-2 and J is TRBJ2-7; 9 bases match TRBD1. This CDR3 has 17 residues. With V trimmed by 1 base and J by 1 base, 8 bases remained unmatched. Germline values: CDR1 SGHTA, CDR2 FQGNSA.

This clone was observed a handful of times. V usage is TRBV13 and J usage is TRBJ2-1, with D tentatively TRBD2 (5 bases). The CDR3 contains 13 residues. Deletions cut 5 bases from V and 4 bases from J, with 9 bases between. Germline CDR1 and CDR2: PRHDT and FYEKMQ (reference sequence). The DNA of the CDR3 is TGTGCCAGCAGCCTTACTAGGTACAATGAGCAGTTCTTC. This sequence encodes CASSLTRYNEQFF.

The chain recombines TRBV3-1 (or the pseudogene TRBV3-2) with TRBJ2-7; D perhaps matches TRBD2 (5 bases). With 3 bases removed from V and 2 bases from J, the gap between germline ends came to 14 bases. From germline, CDR1 is LGHDT and CDR2 YNNKEL (reference sequence). The length of the CDR3 is 15 residues. The CDR3 loop reads CASSQAGMTTYEQYF. The CDR3 nucleotides are TGTGCCAGCAGCCAGGCCGGGATGACTACCTACGAGCAGTACTTC.

The genes are TRBV5-1 and TRBJ2-2; TRBD1 aligns across 12 bases. The germline CDR1 and CDR2 sequences are SGHRS and YFSETQ. With V trimmed by 6 bases and J by 3 bases, 6 bases remained unmatched. The length of the CDR3 is 16 residues. The CDR3 coding sequence is TGCGCCAGCAAAGAGGGACAGGGGGCATACACCGGGGAGCTGTTTTTT. It encodes CASKEGQGAYTGELFF.

The V and J genes are TRBV5-1 and TRBJ2-1; 7 nucleotides match TRBD2. CDR3 length: 14 residues. Per the germline V gene, CDR1 is SGHRS and CDR2 is YFSETQ. J gave up 6 bases and V 2 bases, and 5 bases lay outside the gene matches. The CDR3 DNA reads TGCGCCAGCAGCTTCGGACTAGGGTCCAATGAGCAGTTCTTC. As protein: CASSFGLGSNEQFF.

V and J are TRBV12-3 or TRBV12-4 and TRBJ2-7, with 9 bases aligning to TRBD1. The CDR3 contains 13 residues. Trimming removed 5 bases from V and 4 bases from J; junction bases left unmatched: 3. The CDR3 loop reads CASSPGQGYEQYF. The CDR3 nucleotides read TGTGCCAGCAGTCCGGGACAGGGTTACGAGCAGTACTTC.

CDR3 coding DNA: TGTGCCACCAGCAGAGGAGCGGTCCGAGAGACCCAGTACTTC. Translation: CATSRGAVRETQYF. The V call is TRBV15, the J call TRBJ2-5; maybe TRBD2 (5 bases). CDR3 length: 14 amino acids. Germline lookup yields CDR1 LNHNV and CDR2 YYDKDF (reference sequence). With 1 base removed from V and 4 bases from J, the gap between germline ends came to 10 bases.

The chain joins TRBV7-2 to TRBJ2-7; D possibly corresponds to TRBD1 (6 bases). Trimming removed 3 bases from V and 2 bases from J, with 14 bases in between. CDR3 length equals 15 residues. Per the germline V gene, CDR1 is SGHTA and CDR2 is FQGNSA. The CDR3 sequence is CASSFLSDSPYEQYF. The CDR3, as DNA: TGTGCCAGCAGCTTTTTATCGGACAGTCCCTACGAGCAGTACTTC. The complete variable domain, with remaining parts taken from reference TRBV7-2 and TRBJ2-7, reads GAGVSQSPSNKVTEKGKDVELRCDPISGHTALYWYRQSLGQGLEFLIYFQGNSAPDKSGLPSDRFSAERTGGSVSTLTIQRTQQEDSAVYLCASSFLSDSPYEQYFGPGTRLTVT.

A few counts support this clone. This chain joins TRBV5-1 and TRBJ2-7; D is undetermined. V was trimmed by 2 bases and J by 2 bases, leaving 8 bases between them. Germline assignment: CDR1 SGHRS and CDR2 YFSETQ. The CDR3 contains 13 residues. The CDR3 region is CASSFDKTYEQYF. As DNA, the CDR3 is TGCGCCAGCAGCTTCGACAAAACCTACGAGCAGTACTTC. Variable domain in full (rest from reference TRBV5-1 and TRBJ2-7): KAGVTQTPRYLIKTRGQQVTLSCSPISGHRSVSWYQQTPGQGLQFLFEYFSETQRNKGNFPGRFSGRQFSNSRSEMNVSTLELGDSALYLCASSFDKTYEQYFGPGTRLTVT.

The chain combines TRBV3-1 (or the pseudogene TRBV3-2) with TRBJ2-1; 7 bases agree with TRBD2. V was pared by 0 bases and J by 4 bases, with 3 bases of the junction left unmatched. This CDR3 has 15 residues. Germline V lookup: CDR1 LGHDT, CDR2 YNNKEL (reference sequence). The CDR3 loop reads CASSQDWGGYNEQFF. CDR3 sequence (DNA): TGTGCCAGCAGCCAAGATTGGGGGGGTTACAATGAGCAGTTCTTC.

The rearrangement joins TRBV5-1 to TRBJ2-1; TRBD1 agrees at 7 bases. V shed 3 bases, J shed 12 bases, and the junction held 12 bases outside the gene matches. The CDR3 runs to 14 residues. CDR1 is SGHRS and CDR2 is YFSETQ in the germline V gene. The CDR3 spells CASSSRVDYRGQFF. CDR3 sequence (DNA): TGCGCCAGCAGCTCCCGAGTAGATTACAGGGGGCAGTTCTTC.